What follows describes a single TCR beta chain. This clonotype has at least ten counts. Its specific antigen is unknown. No per-base quality is available; no much larger clone lies one base away. Library preparation used 5' RACE. Sequencer: NextSeq 500. To correct for sequencing error and PCR bias, the TCR library protocol tagged individual cDNA molecules with unique molecular identifiers. Both TCR alpha and beta chains were sequenced, and tight co-correlation was observed between alpha and beta sequence abundances in each sample. The source study handled its data this way. V gene, J gene and CDR3 annotation of TCR sequences was performed with Decombinator V4. TCRs were defined as expanded if a significant change between any two time points was detected under a Poisson model with p below 0.0001. TCR abundances were normalised to the total number of TCRs sequenced per sample and were expressed as counts per million. TRAV1-2 paired with TRAJ12, TRAJ20 or TRAJ33 defined MAIT TCRs, while TRAV10 paired with TRAJ18 defined iNKT TCRs. VDJdb, accessed 1 November 2021, was searched for CMV, EBV and SARS-CoV-2 annotated TCRs, with TCRs annotated for multiple antigens excluded. TCRdb trimmed the raw reads at Q25, called clones with MiXCR and kept productive beta chains. One record per CDR3 amino acid sequence lists the most common genes and DNA. What appears here as the V and J calls and clone size reflects TCRdb's work, not the paper's. The sample table records 86,000 or so distinct CDR3 sequences; over 5% of these occur just once. In total, the top ten clones hold roughly 8.1% of the sample.

The sample comes from a study of early T cells in non-severe SARS-CoV-2 infection (dated by TCRdb to about 2021). As for the study more broadly: Bulk RNA from unsorted whole blood was used for TCR sequencing, so alpha and beta chains could not be paired. Study-wide findings and limitations: VDJdb matching was skewed toward anti-spike CD8 responses, so virus-specific expansions were likely underestimated and private and CD4 specificities were missed.

The study was a case-control design nested within a healthcare worker cohort in London, UK, with weekly nasopharyngeal swab PCR tests and blood sampling. Between 23 and 31 March 2020, the week of the UK lockdown, healthcare workers were enrolled and then followed up weekly for as long as 16 weeks. Looking up the germline V gene yields CDR1 SGHDT and CDR2 YYEEEE. V was cut back by 3 bases and J by 3 bases, leaving a gap of 22 bases between them. From cysteine to phenylalanine, the CDR3 is 18 amino acids long. The entry retains the CDR3 DNA only, 54 bases that are in frame from base 1. Sequencing used whole blood. The chain is encoded by TRBV5-6 joined to TRBJ1-5, and possibly TRBD1, on 6 matching bases. The TCR was taken from an adult who was a healthcare worker with PCR-confirmed SARS-CoV-2 infection or an uninfected control (not recorded which). The sequenced DNA: TGTGCCAGCAGCTGGTACCCGGACAGAGCGGGGAACAATCAGCCCCAGCATTTT. Its protein product is CASSWYPDRAGNNQPQHF. Joined to the reference TRBV5-6 and TRBJ1-5 proteins, this CDR3 gives the full variable domain: DAGVTQSPTHLIKTRGQQVTLRCSPKSGHDTVSWYQQALGQGPQFIFQYYEEEERQRGNFPDRFSGHQFPNYSSELNVNALLLGDSALYLCASSWYPDRAGNNQPQHFGDGTRLSIL.